These 8 T cell receptor beta chains share one sample of origin, sequenced in a study of human T cells and chemical hapten exposure. Regarding time point: patch test 2, 6 weeks after DPC sensitization. Treatment given: therapeutic diphenylcyclopropenone sensitization with weekly scalp DPC. TCRdb re-called the RACE reads through MiXCR, storing one row per CDR3 protein. The table shows approximately 96,000 distinct CDR3 sequences, with 9.3% occurring only once. Material: whole blood, obtained in connection with sensitization to the hapten diphenylcyclopropenone (DPC). These receptors all come from a middle-aged woman with alopecia areata. Some clones in this sample may be carry-over from other donors' samples.

The chain joins TRBV12-3 or TRBV12-4 to TRBJ2-1; D gene ambiguous. V lost 4 bases and J lost 3, with 7 bases in between. This CDR3 is 13 amino acids long. The CDR3 DNA reads as TGTGCCAGCAGTTCGCTAGTCTACAATGAGCAGTTCTTC. This translates into CASSSLVYNEQFF.

This clonotype was counted only a few times. A read error may account for a junction end that differs from germline. The V call is TRBV7-7, the J call TRBJ2-1; the D is unclear. Germline values: CDR1 SSHAT, CDR2 FNYEAQ (reference sequence). The CDR3 extends over 13 amino acids. This CDR3 is CASSLDSSGEQFF. The CDR3 bases are TGTGCTAGCAGCTTAGACTCTAGTGGTGAGCAGTTCTTC.

This clonotype was seen a handful of times. The chain uses TRBV4-2 and TRBJ1-2; D unresolved. Germline V gene data show CDR1 as LGHNA and CDR2 as YNFKEQ. The CDR3 totals 15 residues. V was trimmed by 1 base and J by 5 bases, leaving 14 bases between them. This chain's CDR3 is CASSQVGSGNYGYTF. The CDR3 region has the DNA TGTGCCAGCAGCCAAGTAGGATCGGGGAATTATGGCTACACCTTC.

The V and J genes are TRBV5-1 and TRBJ2-5, with D unclear. Trimming stripped 4 bases from V and 2 bases from J, with 12 bases between. The CDR3 loop spans 14 amino acids. CDR1 SGHRS and CDR2 YFSETQ come from the germline V gene. The CDR3 sequence: CASSPLGRQETQYF. As DNA, the CDR3 is TGCGCCAGCAGCCCTCTCGGACGGCAAGAGACCCAGTACTTC.

This clonotype turned up a few times. The chain has TRBV10-3 and TRBJ2-3, with D perhaps TRBD1 (5 bases). Per germline, CDR1 ENHRY and CDR2 SYGVKD. CDR3 length: 14 amino acids. The V end was cut by 6 bases, the J end by 2 bases, with 12 bases between. CDR3 nucleotide sequence: TGTGCCATCAGGGGGCAACAATCCACAGATACGCAGTATTTT. It is translated as CAIRGQQSTDTQYF.

This clonotype was seen more than once but under ten times. Sequence at one end of the junction differs from germline and may be a read error. The chain recombines TRBV7-2 with TRBJ2-7; maybe TRBD2 (5 bases). The CDR3 is 13 residues long. Germline loops: CDR1 SGHTA, CDR2 FQGNSA. The DNA for the CDR3 is TGTGCCAGCAGCCTAGCTAACAACTACGAGCAGTACTTC. It codes for CASSLANNYEQYF.

This clonotype was seen only a few times. This rearrangement joins TRBV20-1 to TRBJ2-7; D call uncertain. Per germline, CDR1 DFQATT and CDR2 SNEGSKA (reference sequence). Trimming pared 8 bases from V and 5 bases from J, leaving 22 bases between. This CDR3 spans 14 amino acids. The CDR3 coding sequence is TGCAGTACCATAGGACCTCTACTTCGGCACGAGCAGTACTTC. Translating gives CSTIGPLLRHEQYF.

The chain employs TRBV5-1 and TRBJ1-2, with 7 nucleotides matching TRBD1. CDR1 is SGHRS, CDR2 YFSETQ, per germline. The CDR3 is 18 residues long. Trimming cost V 5 bases and J 4 bases; bases outside gene matches: 20. This CDR3 is CASRGRGGTARGIYGYTF. The CDR3 DNA is TGCGCCAGCAGGGGACGAGGCGGGACAGCCAGAGGGATCTATGGCTACACCTTC.